These T cell receptor beta chains were read from a single sample in a study of Ad26.COV2.S vaccination and SARS-CoV-2 variants. Here immunoSEQ multiplex PCR was the method, and the copy in TCRdb shows in-frame clones only, minus some. The table has about 220,000 clones, around 87% seen once. The sequences come from peripheral blood, collected in a trial of Ad26.COV2.S vaccine versus placebo. The receptors originated from a person aged 18-60 years who received the Ad26.COV2.S COVID-19 vaccine or a placebo. The CDR3 runs from the conserved cysteine through the conserved F or W. The D gene is left open where the match is weak. A clone size is listed for some rows: how often the clone was seen (once, few, many), or a class if it is expanded.

-,TRBJ2-7,13,-,TRBV30,CACKGGRSHEQYF,TGTGCCTGCAAAGGCGGGCGGTCTCACGAGCAGTACTTC
few,TRBJ2-7,14,TRBD1,TRBV13,CASSSGTGGYEQYF,TGTGCCAGCAGCTCCGGGACAGGGGGCTACGAGCAGTACTTC
-,TRBJ2-5,15,-,TRBV28,CASTPEEGGGETQYF,TGTGCCAGCACTCCAGAGGAGGGGGGCGGGGAGACCCAGTACTTC
-,TRBJ1-5,15,TRBD1,TRBV27,CASRRQGTGNQPQHF,TGTGCCAGCAGACGACAGGGGACCGGCAATCAGCCCCAGCATTTT
-,TRBJ2-5,14,-,TRBV7-2,CASSPSFGEETQYF,TGTGCCAGCAGCCCCTCGTTTGGAGAAGAGACCCAGTACTTC
-,TRBJ2-5,13,-,TRBV5-4,CASSLVGGETQYF,TGTGCCAGCAGCTTGGTCGGGGGAGAGACCCAGTACTTC
-,TRBJ2-7,14,-,TRBV19,CASSLPGRPYEQYF,TGTGCCAGTAGTCTCCCGGGCAGGCCGTACGAGCAGTACTTC
-,TRBJ2-5,13,-,TRBV6-5,CASSSSGAETQYF,TGTGCCAGCAGTTCATCAGGGGCAGAGACCCAGTACTTC
-,TRBJ2-7,15,TRBD1,TRBV5-4,CASSLVGQGPHEQYF,TGTGCCAGCAGCTTGGTAGGACAGGGGCCCCACGAGCAGTACTTC
-,TRBJ1-2,15,TRBD1,TRBV7-2,CASSQGQVINYGYTF,TGTGCCAGCAGCCAAGGACAGGTGATTAACTATGGCTACACCTTC
-,TRBJ1-6,16,TRBD1,TRBV27,CASSIAGTGSFAPLHF,TGTGCCAGCAGTATCGCCGGGACAGGGTCGTTTGCACCCCTCCACTTT
-,TRBJ1-5,15,-,TRBV27,CASSFAWNSNQPQHF,TGTGCCAGCAGTTTTGCGTGGAATAGCAATCAGCCCCAGCATTTT
-,TRBJ1-1,15,-,TRBV4-1,CASSLSPRGGTEAFF,TGCGCCAGCAGCCTCAGCCCTCGGGGAGGGACTGAAGCTTTCTTT